The 27 T cell receptor beta chains reported below all come from one sample, sequenced in a study of cytomegalovirus exposure and HLA in healthy donors. PCR amplification relied on 60 Vbeta primers (plus 13 Jbeta primers). Some clones are missing from TCRdb's copy, which holds only in-frame ones; the method was immunoSEQ multiplex PCR. This sample has about 120,000 clones; more than 9% occur once, and the top ten carry about 4.6%. The sequenced sample consisted of PBMCs. The receptors come from a woman younger than 30 in good health and CMV-seropositive.

This clone was recorded only once. The chain employs TRBV5-1 and TRBJ2-5, with D tentatively TRBD2 (5 bases). Trimming removed 4 bases from V and 7 bases from J, with 14 bases in between. The CDR3 is made up of 13 amino acids. In germline, CDR1 is SGHRS, CDR2 YFSETQ. CDR3 in amino acids: CASSPGLEGTQYF. The CDR3 DNA is TGCGCCAGCAGCCCCGGACTTGAAGGGACCCAGTACTTC.

This clone was found a few times. The V gene is TRBV15, the J gene TRBJ2-1; 14 positions agree with TRBD2. Germline V CDR1 and CDR2: LNHNV, YYDKDF (reference sequence). Unmatched junction bases numbered 6, after V lost 0 bases and J lost 8 bases. This CDR3 is 17 amino acids long. CDR3 amino acids: CATSRDWGLAGEDEQFF. The CDR3 nucleotides are TGTGCCACCAGCAGAGATTGGGGACTAGCGGGAGAGGATGAGCAGTTCTTC.

The V call is TRBV13, the J call TRBJ2-7; 9 bases align to TRBD1. CDR1 is PRHDT, CDR2 FYEKMQ, per germline (reference sequence). The CDR3 runs 14 residues. Germline trimming cut 5 bases from V and 5 bases from J; bases unmatched to any gene: 7. Here the CDR3 reads CASSHTGTGNEQYF. The CDR3 DNA reads TGTGCCAGCAGCCACACCGGGACAGGGAACGAGCAGTACTTC.

This clone has just a few counts. V is TRBV5-1 and J is TRBJ2-1; D is uncertain. Between the trimmed V and J ends, which lost 1 base and 5 bases, there was a span of 10 bases. Germline values: CDR1 SGHRS, CDR2 YFSETQ. The CDR3 is made up of 14 amino acids. Here the CDR3 DNA reads TGCGCCAGCAGCTTGTATGGTACAAACAATGAGCAGTTCTTC. This gives the protein CASSLYGTNNEQFF.

The V and J genes are TRBV4-1 and TRBJ2-1; TRBD2 matches 9 bases. Trimming cost V 1 base and J 5 bases; bases outside gene matches: 9. CDR1 and CDR2 (germline): MGHRA, YSYEKL. The CDR3 loop spans 17 amino acids. CDR3 protein: CASSQASGRTGNNEQFF. As DNA, the CDR3 is TGCGCCAGCAGCCAAGCAAGCGGGAGGACCGGGAACAATGAGCAGTTCTTC.

This clone was counted a few times. The chain carries TRBV7-6 and TRBJ2-1; TRBD1 might be the D (5 bases). The V and J ends lost 1 base and 10 bases respectively, with 8 bases between them. The CDR3 spans 12 residues. CDR1 and CDR2 from the germline V gene are SGHVS and FNYEAQ. CDR3 sequence: CASSLEGLEQFF. CDR3 bases: TGTGCCAGCAGCTTAGAGGGGTTGGAGCAGTTCTTC. The full variable domain, rest sourced from reference TRBV7-6 and TRBJ2-1, is GAGVSQSPRYKVTKRGQDVALRCDPISGHVSLYWYRQALGQGPEFLTYFNYEAQQDKSGLPNDRFSAERPEGSISTLTIQRTEQRDSAMYRCASSLEGLEQFFGPGTRLTVL.

The V call is TRBV6-5, the J call TRBJ1-1, with D hard to call. The germline V gene encodes CDR1 MNHEY and CDR2 SVGAGI. The V end was cut by 5 bases, the J end by 11 bases, with 15 bases between. The CDR3 sequence is 12 residues long. The chain's CDR3 is CASSEVPVSAFF. The CDR3 DNA sequence: TGTGCCAGCAGTGAAGTCCCCGTTAGCGCTTTCTTT.

This chain uses TRBV15 with TRBJ2-7; tentative D call: TRBD1 (6 bases). V was trimmed by 1 base and J by 2 bases, leaving 9 bases between them. The CDR3 is 14 amino acids. Per the germline V gene, CDR1 is LNHNV and CDR2 is YYDKDF (reference sequence). The CDR3 DNA reads TGTGCCACCAGCAGAGCAGGGGACCCCTACGAGCAGTACTTC. Protein product: CATSRAGDPYEQYF.

There are a few counts of this clone. This sequence joins TRBV19 and TRBJ1-1; D is possibly TRBD1 (5 bases). The germline V and J ends were trimmed by 9 bases and 4 bases, with 18 bases remaining between them. CDR3 length: 14 residues. Germline-derived CDR1 and CDR2 are LNHDA and SQIVND (reference sequence). CDR3 coding DNA: TGTGCCAGCACCCCCCGGGACTGGGGCACTGAAGCTTTCTTT. This codes for CASTPRDWGTEAFF.

This clone showed up just a few times. The chain couples TRBV5-1 to TRBJ2-7, with TRBD2 matching 11 bases. Germline-derived CDR1 and CDR2 are SGHRS and YFSETQ. J gave up 7 bases and V 6 bases, and 12 bases lay outside the gene matches. This CDR3 comprises 15 residues. The CDR3 region is CASNELAGELGEQYF. DNA of the CDR3: TGCGCCAGCAACGAACTAGCGGGAGAATTGGGAGAGCAGTACTTC. Drawing the rest from reference TRBV5-1 and TRBJ2-7, the complete variable domain is KAGVTQTPRYLIKTRGQQVTLSCSPISGHRSVSWYQQTPGQGLQFLFEYFSETQRNKGNFPGRFSGRQFSNSRSEMNVSTLELGDSALYLCASNELAGELGEQYFGPGTRLTVT.

Remarks on this clone: Germline and junction disagree at one end, which may indicate a read error. The same CDR3 arises from other DNA sequences in this sample as well. V is TRBV27 and J is TRBJ2-2, with D maybe TRBD2 (5 bases). CDR1 is MNHEY, CDR2 SMNVEV, per germline (reference sequence). This CDR3 is 14 amino acids long. Here the CDR3 reads CASRRDLATGELFF. The CDR3, as DNA: TGTGCCAGCAGACGTGATCTAGCAACCGGGGAGCTGTTCTTT.

This chain joins TRBV4-1 and TRBJ2-1; D is perhaps TRBD2 (6 bases). Germline CDR1 MGHRA, CDR2 YSYEKL. Deletions cut 3 bases from V and 0 bases from J, with 9 bases between. CDR3 length: 15 residues. The CDR3 DNA follows: TGCGCCAGCAGCCACCAGGAGGGCTCCTACAATGAGCAGTTCTTC. Its translation is CASSHQEGSYNEQFF.

The sample holds a few counts of this clone. This chain uses TRBV10-1 with TRBJ2-7, with 8 bases that match TRBD2. Germline lookup yields CDR1 WNHNN and CDR2 SYGVQD (reference sequence). This CDR3 comprises 14 residues. Unmatched junction bases numbered 10, after V lost 5 bases and J lost 7 bases. CDR3 DNA sequence: TGCGCCAGCAGTTCGGGAGGGACGGGTAGGGAGCAGTACTTC. This translates into CASSSGGTGREQYF.

This sequence joins TRBV29-1 and TRBJ1-2, with TRBD1 identical over 7 bases. CDR3 length: 11 residues. The junction had 1 base not matched to a gene; V was cut back by 4 bases and J by 5 bases. Germline loops: CDR1 SQVTM, CDR2 ANQGSEA. The CDR3 reads CSVGTGYGYTF. Written as DNA, the CDR3 is TGCAGCGTTGGGACAGGTTATGGCTACACCTTC.

The chain has TRBV18 and TRBJ2-7; the D gene is possibly TRBD2 (5 bases). The CDR3 loop spans 14 amino acids. CDR1 KGHSH and CDR2 LQKENI come from the germline V gene. V lost 2 bases and J lost 5, with 13 bases in between. The DNA of the CDR3 is TGTGCCAGCTCACCATGGGAAGGGAGCAACGAGCAGTACTTC. Amino acid sequence: CASSPWEGSNEQYF.

This chain connects TRBV9 to TRBJ2-3; 11 bases match TRBD1. Germline CDR1 SGDLS, CDR2 YYNGEE. V trimming: 4 bases; J trimming: 5 bases; junction bases outside the gene matches: 9. The CDR3 is 16 residues long. The CDR3 here is CASSRYRTGGLDTQYF. CDR3 coding DNA: TGTGCCAGCAGCCGATATAGGACAGGGGGCTTAGATACGCAGTATTTT.

This sequence joins TRBV25-1 and TRBJ1-2; no reliable D call. V was trimmed by 2 bases and J by 4 bases, leaving 11 bases between them. This CDR3 is 14 amino acids long. Per the germline V gene, CDR1 is MGHDK and CDR2 is SYGVNS. CDR3 nucleotides: TGTGCCAGCAGTGAAAGCCACCATTCCTATGGCTACACCTTC. It is translated as CASSESHHSYGYTF.

This clone was picked up many times. The rearrangement joins TRBV7-2 to TRBJ2-7, with TRBD2 identical over 9 bases. The germline V gene has CDR1 SGHTA and CDR2 FQGNSA. The CDR3 consists of 14 residues. The V and J ends lost 3 bases and 0 bases, in that order; junction bases with no gene match: 0. CDR3 sequence (DNA): TGTGCCAGCAGCTTTAGCGGGAGCTCCTACGAGCAGTACTTC. Protein product: CASSFSGSSYEQYF.

V and J are TRBV6-5 and TRBJ2-1, with 9 positions matching TRBD2. V trimming: 10 bases; J trimming: 7 bases; junction bases outside the gene matches: 5. The germline gives CDR1 MNHEY, CDR2 SVGAGI. The CDR3 is made up of 12 amino acids. CDR3 sequence: CAIRTSENEQFF. The CDR3, as DNA: TGTGCCATCAGGACTAGCGAAAATGAGCAGTTCTTC.

In DNA form, the CDR3 reads TGCAGCGCTAGCGGATTGATGAACACTGAAGCTTTCTTT. Residues: CSASGLMNTEAFF. The genes are TRBV29-1 and TRBJ1-1; D unclear. CDR1 is SQVTM and CDR2 is ANQGSEA in the germline V gene. The V end lost 7 bases, the J end lost 0 bases, and 12 bases lay between the germline ends. CDR3 size: 13 residues.

The CDR3 loop reads CASSFGSGYTF. For the CDR3, the DNA is TGTGCCAGCAGCTTCGGTTCTGGCTACACCTTC. The chain recombines TRBV5-4 with TRBJ1-2; no clear D. Trimming took off 2 bases at V and 7 bases at J, with 6 bases between the two ends. This CDR3 is built from 11 residues. Germline values: CDR1 SGHNT, CDR2 YYREEE (reference sequence).

The J gene is TRBJ2-5, the V gene TRBV11-3; 13 positions agree with TRBD2. Germline-derived CDR1 and CDR2 are SGHNT and YENEEA. The CDR3 loop spans 15 amino acids. V lost 1 base to trimming and J lost 4 bases; unmatched junction nucleotides: 0. Written as DNA, the CDR3 is TGTGCCAGCAGCTTAGGGACTAGCGGGAGAGAGACCCAGTACTTC. Translation: CASSLGTSGRETQYF.

This clone was found a few times. The V gene is TRBV30, the J gene TRBJ2-7, with D unclear. Germline lookup yields CDR1 GTSNPN and CDR2 SVGIG (reference sequence). V shed 1 base and J shed 3 bases, with 10 bases lying between them. The CDR3 contains 13 residues. CDR3 sequence (DNA): TGTGCCTGGAGTGGCGGCGACGGCTACGAGCAGTACTTC. Encoded protein: CAWSGGDGYEQYF. The whole variable domain, remainder taken from reference TRBV30 and TRBJ2-7, is SQTIHQWPATLVQPVGSPLSLECTVEGTSNPNLYWYRQAAGRGLQLLFYSVGIGQISSEVPQNLSASRPQDRQFILSSKKLLLSDSGFYLCAWSGGDGYEQYFGPGTRLTVT.

This clone was observed a handful of times. J is TRBJ1-1 and V is TRBV10-3, with no clear D. The CDR3 spans 13 residues. The ends were cut back, 7 bases at V and 0 bases at J, with 9 bases in the middle. CDR1 and CDR2 (germline): ENHRY, SYGVKD. CDR3 amino acids: CAIKQTMNTEAFF. The CDR3 nucleotides are TGTGCCATCAAACAGACAATGAACACTGAAGCTTTCTTT.

J is TRBJ1-4 and V is TRBV5-1; D may be TRBD1 (5 bases). The CDR3 is made up of 15 amino acids. Germline-derived CDR1 and CDR2 are SGHRS and YFSETQ. Deletions cut 4 bases from V and 0 bases from J, with 10 bases between. The DNA of the CDR3 is TGCGCCAGCAGCGCTCAAGGGGCAACTAATGAAAAACTGTTTTTT. It codes for CASSAQGATNEKLFF.

This clone came up a few times. The V and J genes are TRBV19 and TRBJ1-1; D remains ambiguous. The CDR3 contains 14 residues. Germline lookup yields CDR1 LNHDA and CDR2 SQIVND (reference sequence). V shed 5 bases and J shed 4 bases, with 14 bases lying between them. The CDR3 sequence is CASSPGLMSTEAFF. For the CDR3, the DNA is TGTGCCAGTAGTCCCGGTCTTATGAGCACTGAAGCTTTCTTT.

The chain couples TRBV14 to TRBJ2-1; tentatively, D is TRBD2 (5 bases). The CDR3 runs to 11 residues. Trimming took 1 base from V and 12 from J, leaving 7 bases between them. Germline V gene lookup returns CDR1 SGHDN and CDR2 FVKESK. CDR3 loop: CASSQARGQFF. CDR3 nucleotides: TGTGCCAGCAGCCAAGCCCGGGGGCAGTTCTTC.